Below, 30 T cell receptor beta chains from the same sample are listed, as sequenced in a study of blood T cell repertoires in COVID-19. Assay used: immunoSEQ multiplex PCR; TCRdb lists only in-frame clones, some missing. The sample has about 480,000 clones, about nine tenths seen once. Sequenced: PBMCs or T cells enriched from blood (not recorded which). These receptors were taken from a woman aged 55 to 70 who had recovered from COVID-19.

The V call is TRBV6-2 or TRBV6-3, the J call TRBJ2-2; 7 bases agree with TRBD1. The CDR3 loop spans 14 amino acids. Germline-derived CDR1 and CDR2 are MNHEY and SVGEGT. V lost 4 bases to trimming and J lost 5 bases; unmatched junction nucleotides: 4. CDR3 in amino acids: CASSWTGLTGELFF. The CDR3 DNA sequence: TGTGCCAGCAGTTGGACAGGTCTTACCGGGGAGCTGTTTTTT.

V is TRBV7-2 and J is TRBJ2-1, with 9 bases matching TRBD2. V dropped 1 base and J dropped 6; count of bases not matched to a gene: 4. Germline V gives CDR1 SGHTA, CDR2 FQGNSA. This CDR3 is 15 amino acids long. The CDR3 region is CASSLEGGGANEQFF. DNA of the CDR3: TGTGCCAGCAGCTTAGAAGGCGGGGGGGCCAATGAGCAGTTCTTC.

The chain carries TRBV2 and TRBJ2-3; D unresolved. Per the germline V gene, CDR1 is SNHLY and CDR2 is FYNNEI. With 6 bases removed from V and 0 bases from J, the gap between germline ends came to 13 bases. This CDR3 is 15 amino acids long. The CDR3 protein is CASRSGDLSTDTQYF. In DNA form, the CDR3 reads TGTGCCAGCAGATCTGGCGACTTGAGCACAGATACGCAGTATTTT.

The chain carries TRBV9 and TRBJ1-5; 9 nucleotides align to TRBD1. The germline gives CDR1 SGDLS, CDR2 YYNGEE. The CDR3 runs to 15 residues. Losses at the gene ends were 4 bases for V and 2 bases for J; bases not matched to a gene: 4. The CDR3 spells CASSPGQGGNQPQHF. The DNA of the CDR3 is TGTGCCAGCAGCCCGGGACAGGGAGGCAATCAGCCCCAGCATTTT. The full variable domain, rest sourced from reference TRBV9 and TRBJ1-5, is DSGVTQTPKHLITATGQRVTLRCSPRSGDLSVYWYQQSLDQGLQFLIQYYNGEERAKGNILERFSAQQFPDLHSELNLSSLELGDSALYFCASSPGQGGNQPQHFGDGTRLSIL.

This chain joins TRBV21-1 and TRBJ1-1; the D call of TRBD1 is as the table states it, not checked on the DNA. TRBV21-1 is a pseudogene. The CDR3 has 17 amino acids. CDR3 loop: CASSANPEQGAYTEAFF. The CDR3 DNA reads TGTGCCAGCAGCGCGAACCCCGAACAGGGGGCGTACACTGAAGCTTTCTTT.

The V gene is TRBV18, the J gene TRBJ2-5, with D hard to call. Germline loops: CDR1 KGHSH, CDR2 LQKENI. Trimming left V 3 bases short and J 2 bases short, with 10 bases between. The CDR3 runs to 14 residues. The CDR3 DNA reads TGTGCCAGCTCACCTGTGGCATCTCAAGAGACCCAGTACTTC. It encodes CASSPVASQETQYF.

J is TRBJ2-2 and V is TRBV5-4, with a weak D call TRBD2 (5 bases). Germline CDR1 SGHNT, CDR2 YYREEE (reference sequence). V was trimmed by 0 bases and J by 6 bases, leaving 12 bases between them. The CDR3 sequence is 15 residues long. Written as DNA, the CDR3 is TGTGCCAGCAGCTTGGCCGGGCTAGCCTCCGGGGAGCTGTTTTTT. Its protein product is CASSLAGLASGELFF.

The chain is built from TRBV10-3 and TRBJ1-6; the D gene is possibly TRBD1 (5 bases). The length of the CDR3 is 16 residues. In germline, CDR1 is ENHRY, CDR2 SYGVKD. V was shortened by 4 bases and J by 7 bases, with 17 bases between the two germline ends. Here the CDR3 reads CAISGGAGPSNSPLHF. CDR3 coding DNA: TGTGCCATCAGTGGCGGGGCCGGACCTTCCAATTCACCCCTCCACTTT.

The chain recombines TRBV7-9 with TRBJ1-1; a possible D gene is TRBD1 (6 bases). The CDR3 runs 15 residues. The germline V gene encodes CDR1 SEHNR and CDR2 FQNEAQ (reference sequence). Trimming shortened V by 6 bases and J by 4 bases, and 18 bases separated the two germline ends. In DNA, the CDR3 is TGTGCCAGCAGTTCCCAGGGGATGGCGGGCACTGAAGCTTTCTTT. It translates to CASSSQGMAGTEAFF.

The chain recombines TRBV28 with TRBJ2-3; 9 nucleotides agree with TRBD2. The CDR3 has 15 residues. The V gene end was trimmed by 2 bases and the J gene end by 4 bases; junction bases not matched to a gene: 4. Per the germline V gene, CDR1 is MDHEN and CDR2 is SYDVKM. In DNA form, the CDR3 reads TGTGCCAGCAGTTTAGGCGGGGGGGCGGCAGATACGCAGTATTTT. This gives the protein CASSLGGGAADTQYF.

The chain uses TRBV6-4 and TRBJ2-7; 8 bases fit TRBD1. Trimming at V came to 4 bases and at J to 6 bases, leaving 14 bases not matched to a gene. CDR1 and CDR2 from the germline V gene are MRHNA and SNTAGT. CDR3 length equals 16 residues. This CDR3 reads CASSGLVGQGAGEQYV. The CDR3 DNA sequence: TGTGCCAGCAGTGGACTAGTTGGGCAGGGGGCAGGCGAGCAGTACGTC.

For the CDR3, the DNA is TGTGCCAGCGGGGCTAGCGGGGGAAATGAGCAGTTCTTC. Its translation is CASGASGGNEQFF. This chain connects TRBV9 to TRBJ2-1, with TRBD2 matching 10 bases. CDR3 length equals 13 residues. Germline V gives CDR1 SGDLS, CDR2 YYNGEE. J gave up 7 bases and V 7 bases, and 5 bases lay outside the gene matches.

This rearrangement joins TRBV18 to TRBJ1-6, with D tentatively TRBD1 (5 bases). This CDR3 is built from 15 residues. Germline CDR1 and CDR2: KGHSH and LQKENI. V shed 3 bases and J shed 6 bases, with 12 bases lying between them. The CDR3 DNA sequence: TGTGCCAGCTCACCGAGCGGGGGGACTAATTCACCCCTCCACTTT. Translated: CASSPSGGTNSPLHF.

This chain uses TRBV6-5 with TRBJ1-1; 10 bases fit TRBD1. J gave up 3 bases and V 2 bases, and 6 bases lay outside the gene matches. The V gene's germline CDR1 is MNHEY and CDR2 SVGAGI. There are 16 residues in the CDR3. The DNA for the CDR3 is TGTGCCAGCAGTTACGGAATGGGACAGGGGTACACTGAAGCTTTCTTT. It specifies CASSYGMGQGYTEAFF.

V and J are TRBV24-1 and TRBJ2-2; 11 bases agree with TRBD1. The CDR3 runs to 17 residues. In germline, CDR1 is KGHDR, CDR2 SFDVKD. V lost 8 bases, J lost 4 bases, and 11 bases stayed unmatched. CDR3 sequence (DNA): TGTGCCACCACCGAGGGTGGGGGACAGGGGGTCACCGGGGAGCTGTTTTTT. It yields the protein CATTEGGGQGVTGELFF.

This clone is a singleton in its sample. The rearrangement links TRBV21-1 to TRBJ1-2; TRBD1 reflects the table's D call only, with no check against the DNA. TRBV21-1 represents a pseudogene. CDR3 length equals 15 residues. CDR3 in amino acids: CASSRTDRGLGGYTF. The CDR3 DNA reads TGTGCCAGCAGCAGGACGGACAGGGGCCTAGGTGGCTACACCTTC.

The gene calls are TRBV6-4 and TRBJ1-1, with D possibly being TRBD1 (5 bases). Germline CDR1 reads MRHNA; CDR2 reads SNTAGT. With 4 bases removed from V and 6 bases from J, the gap between germline ends came to 15 bases. The CDR3 has 14 amino acids. CDR3 region: CASSATGGVSEAFF. In DNA form, the CDR3 reads TGTGCCAGCAGTGCTACCGGGGGAGTCTCTGAAGCTTTCTTT.

The table lists this clone with a count of one. V gene TRBV5-5 combines with J gene TRBJ1-1; D gene unclear. CDR1 is SGHKS, CDR2 YYEKEE, per germline (reference sequence). The CDR3 totals 13 residues. V lost 2 bases and J lost 1, with 6 bases in between. The CDR3, as DNA: TGTGCCAGCAGCTTTTCATCGAACACTGAAGCTTTCTTT. Protein sequence: CASSFSSNTEAFF.

The chain joins TRBV29-1 to TRBJ1-3, with 8 bases identical to TRBD1. Germline CDR1 SQVTM, CDR2 ANQGSEA. CDR3 size: 14 residues. Unmatched junction bases numbered 5, after V lost 3 bases and J lost 4 bases. DNA for the CDR3: TGCAGCGTTGAGACAGGGGCAAGAGGAAACACCATATATTTT. Protein: CSVETGARGNTIYF. Variable domain in full (rest from reference TRBV29-1 and TRBJ1-3): SAVISQKPSRDICQRGTSLTIQCQVDSQVTMMFWYRQQPGQSLTLIATANQGSEATYESGFVIDKFPISRPNLTFSTLTVSNMSPEDSSIYLCSVETGARGNTIYFGEGSWLTVV.

This clone turned up a few times. The rearrangement links TRBV10-3 to TRBJ2-3, with 11 bases identical to TRBD2. Germline trimming cut 4 bases from V and 2 bases from J; bases unmatched to any gene: 2. The germline V gene encodes CDR1 ENHRY and CDR2 SYGVKD. This CDR3 has 15 amino acids. The CDR3 bases are TGTGCCATCAGTGGGACTAGCGGGTTCACAGATACGCAGTATTTT. This translates into CAISGTSGFTDTQYF.

The chain has TRBV7-9 and TRBJ1-1; possible D gene TRBD1, 5 bases. V was trimmed by 3 bases and J by 8 bases, leaving 13 bases between them. CDR1 is SEHNR and CDR2 is FQNEAQ in the germline V gene (reference sequence). CDR3 length: 13 amino acids. CDR3 in amino acids: CASSFGRGSEAFF. CDR3 in DNA: TGTGCCAGCAGCTTCGGAAGGGGTTCAGAAGCTTTCTTT. The full variable domain, its missing parts supplied by reference TRBV7-9 and TRBJ1-1, is DTGVSQNPRHKITKRGQNVTFRCDPISEHNRLYWYRQTLGQGPEFLTYFQNEAQLEKSRLLSDRFSAERPKGSFSTLEIQRTEQGDSAMYLCASSFGRGSEAFFGQGTRLTVV.

J is TRBJ2-7 and V is TRBV2; TRBD1 matches at 8 bases. With 7 bases clipped from V and 0 bases from J, the junction kept 2 bases outside the gene matches. The CDR3 spans 13 residues. The germline V gene has CDR1 SNHLY and CDR2 FYNNEI. CDR3 in amino acids: CASKDRVSYEQYF. The DNA for the CDR3 is TGTGCCAGCAAGGACAGGGTCTCCTACGAGCAGTACTTC.

V usage is TRBV12-5 and J usage is TRBJ2-3, with D possibly TRBD1 on 6 matching bases. The germline gives CDR1 LGHNT, CDR2 FRNRAP. The CDR3 has 17 amino acids. Trimming shortened V by 4 bases and J by 1 base, and 18 bases separated the two germline ends. The CDR3 sequence is CASGSGARGFGTDTQYF. CDR3 sequence (DNA): TGTGCTAGTGGTTCCGGGGCCAGGGGTTTTGGCACAGATACGCAGTATTTT. Using reference TRBV12-5 and TRBJ2-3 for the parts outside the CDR3, the full variable domain is DARVTQTPRHKVTEMGQEVTMRCQPILGHNTVFWYRQTMMQGLELLAYFRNRAPLDDSGMPKDRFSAEMPDATLATLKIQPSEPRDSAVYFCASGSGARGFGTDTQYFGPGTRLTVL.

V and J are TRBV19 and TRBJ2-2; TRBD1 matches 10 bases. V lost 3 bases, J lost 6 bases, and 7 bases stayed unmatched. The CDR3 length is 16 residues. Germline V lookup: CDR1 LNHDA, CDR2 SQIVND (reference sequence). CDR3 coding DNA: TGTGCCAGTAGTATGGACAGGGGGAGACCGGCCGGGGAGCTGTTTTTT. Protein product: CASSMDRGRPAGELFF. Complete variable domain (other parts from reference TRBV19 and TRBJ2-2): DGGITQSPKYLFRKEGQNVTLSCEQNLNHDAMYWYRQDPGQGLRLIYYSQIVNDFQKGDIAEGYSVSREKKESFPLTVTSAQKNPTAFYLCASSMDRGRPAGELFFGEGSRLTVL.

V and J are TRBV5-1 and TRBJ2-5, with 15 positions matching TRBD2. The CDR3 sequence is 18 residues long. Per germline, CDR1 SGHRS and CDR2 YFSETQ. Losses at the gene ends were 4 bases for V and 5 bases for J; bases not matched to a gene: 12. The CDR3 DNA reads as TGCGCCAGCAGCCCCGGACTAGCGGGGGGGCCTTGGGTGGAGACCCAGTACTTC. This translates into CASSPGLAGGPWVETQYF.

This chain uses TRBV5-4 with TRBJ1-2, with D unresolved. The CDR3 sequence is 15 residues long. The V end lost 4 bases, the J end lost 0 bases, and 13 bases lay between the germline ends. From germline, CDR1 is SGHNT and CDR2 YYREEE (reference sequence). CDR3 DNA sequence: TGTGCCAGCAGCCTGGACCTCACATCTAACTATGGCTACACCTTC. Translating it yields CASSLDLTSNYGYTF.

V gene TRBV27 combines with J gene TRBJ1-5, with D possibly TRBD1 on 6 matching bases. The germline gives CDR1 MNHEY, CDR2 SMNVEV (reference sequence). Trimming left V 5 bases short and J 0 bases short, with 20 bases between. The CDR3 runs to 18 residues. CDR3 in DNA: TGTGCCAGCAGTCCTGACCCACAGGGAATCTATAGCAATCAGCCCCAGCATTTT. Protein: CASSPDPQGIYSNQPQHF.

V and J are TRBV19 and TRBJ2-2; weak D call: TRBD1 (6 bases). The CDR3 loop spans 14 amino acids. The V and J ends lost 7 bases and 7 bases respectively, with 16 bases between them. Germline CDR1 LNHDA, CDR2 SQIVND (reference sequence). CDR3 coding DNA: TGTGCCAGTAAAGTGTGGGGGCTCGGCGGGGAGCTGTTTTTT. Translation: CASKVWGLGGELFF.

CDR3 coding DNA: TGTGCCAGCAGCTTAGGGACTAGCGACCACAATGAGCAGTTCTTC. As protein: CASSLGTSDHNEQFF. J is TRBJ2-1 and V is TRBV7-6, with 9 nucleotides matching TRBD2. Germline CDR1 SGHVS, CDR2 FNYEAQ. The junction had 3 bases not matched to a gene; V was cut back by 1 base and J by 5 bases. This CDR3 region has 15 residues.

The genes are TRBV25-1 and TRBJ1-2; 8 bases map to TRBD1. CDR3 length: 13 residues. V shed 7 bases, J shed 8 bases, and the junction held 9 bases outside the gene matches. Looked up from germline, CDR1 is MGHDK and CDR2 is SYGVNS. The DNA for the CDR3 is TGTGCCAGCACGATCGGACAGGGCTACGGCTACACCTTC. Translating gives CASTIGQGYGYTF.